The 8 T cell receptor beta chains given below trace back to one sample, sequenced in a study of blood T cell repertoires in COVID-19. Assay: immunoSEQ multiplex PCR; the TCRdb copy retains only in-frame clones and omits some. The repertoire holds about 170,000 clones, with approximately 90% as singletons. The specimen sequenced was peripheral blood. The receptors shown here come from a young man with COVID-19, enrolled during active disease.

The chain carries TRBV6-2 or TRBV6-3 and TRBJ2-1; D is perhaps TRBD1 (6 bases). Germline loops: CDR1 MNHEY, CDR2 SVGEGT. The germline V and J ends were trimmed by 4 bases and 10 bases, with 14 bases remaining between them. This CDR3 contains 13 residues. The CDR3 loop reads CASSSYRDGEQFF. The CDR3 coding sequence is TGTGCCAGCAGTTCTTACAGGGATGGAGAGCAGTTCTTC.

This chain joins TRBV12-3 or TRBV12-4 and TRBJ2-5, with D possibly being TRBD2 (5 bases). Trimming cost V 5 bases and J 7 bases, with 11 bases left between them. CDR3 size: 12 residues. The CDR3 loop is CASSPPAGTQYF. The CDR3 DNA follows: TGTGCCAGCAGTCCCCCCGCGGGGACCCAGTACTTC.

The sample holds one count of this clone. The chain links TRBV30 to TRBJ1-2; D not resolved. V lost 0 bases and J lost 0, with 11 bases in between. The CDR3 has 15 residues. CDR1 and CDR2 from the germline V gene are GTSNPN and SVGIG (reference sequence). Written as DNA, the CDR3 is TGTGCCTGGAGTGTACAATGGCTAGCTAACTATGGCTACACCTTC. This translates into CAWSVQWLANYGYTF.

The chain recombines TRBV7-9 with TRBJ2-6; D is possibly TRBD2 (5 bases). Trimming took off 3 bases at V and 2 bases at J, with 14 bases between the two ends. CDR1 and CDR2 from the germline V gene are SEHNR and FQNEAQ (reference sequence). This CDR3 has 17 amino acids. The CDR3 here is CASSFVEGEPGANVLTF. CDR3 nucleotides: TGTGCCAGCAGCTTCGTAGAGGGAGAGCCTGGGGCCAACGTCCTGACTTTC.

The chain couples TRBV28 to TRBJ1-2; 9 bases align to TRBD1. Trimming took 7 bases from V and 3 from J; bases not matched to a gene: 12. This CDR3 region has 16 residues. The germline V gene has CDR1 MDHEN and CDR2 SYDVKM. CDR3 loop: CASTLPGQGMDYGYTF. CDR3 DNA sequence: TGTGCCAGCACCCTCCCGGGACAGGGTATGGACTATGGCTACACCTTC.

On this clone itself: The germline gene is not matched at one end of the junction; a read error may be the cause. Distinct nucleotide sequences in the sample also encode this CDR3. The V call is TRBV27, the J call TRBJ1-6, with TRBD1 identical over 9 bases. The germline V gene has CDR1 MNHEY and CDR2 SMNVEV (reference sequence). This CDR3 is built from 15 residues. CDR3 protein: CASSPLDRGNSPLHF. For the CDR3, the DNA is TGTGCCAGCAGTCCCCTAGACAGGGGGAATTCACCCCTCCACTTC.

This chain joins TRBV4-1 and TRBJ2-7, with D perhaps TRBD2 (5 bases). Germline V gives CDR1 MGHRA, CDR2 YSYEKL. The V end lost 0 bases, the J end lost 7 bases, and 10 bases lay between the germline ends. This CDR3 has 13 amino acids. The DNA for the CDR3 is TGCGCCAGCAGCCAAGAATTTACGGGGGAGCAGTACTTC. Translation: CASSQEFTGEQYF.

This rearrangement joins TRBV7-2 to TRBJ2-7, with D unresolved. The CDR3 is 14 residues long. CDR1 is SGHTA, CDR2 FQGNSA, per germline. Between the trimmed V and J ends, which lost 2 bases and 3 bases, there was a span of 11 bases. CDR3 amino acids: CASSLLAKDYEQYF. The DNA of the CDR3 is TGTGCCAGCAGCTTATTAGCAAAAGACTACGAGCAGTACTTC.